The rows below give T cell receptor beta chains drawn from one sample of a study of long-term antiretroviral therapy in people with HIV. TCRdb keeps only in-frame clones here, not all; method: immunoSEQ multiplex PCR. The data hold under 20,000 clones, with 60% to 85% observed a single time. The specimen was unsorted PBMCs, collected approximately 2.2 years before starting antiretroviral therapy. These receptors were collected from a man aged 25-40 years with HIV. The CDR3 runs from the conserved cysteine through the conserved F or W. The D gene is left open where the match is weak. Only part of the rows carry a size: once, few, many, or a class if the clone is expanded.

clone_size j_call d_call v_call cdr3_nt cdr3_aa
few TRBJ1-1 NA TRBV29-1 TGCAGCGCCCCAGGGAACACTGAAGCTTTCTTT CSAPGNTEAFF
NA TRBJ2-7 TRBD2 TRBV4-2 TGTGCCAGCAGCCAAGACCCCCCTCCGACTAGCGGGGGGCGCGAGCAGTACTTC CASSQDPPPTSGGREQYF
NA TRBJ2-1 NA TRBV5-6 TGTGCCAGCAGCTCTTACCTGACCCATGAGCAGTTCTTC CASSSYLTHEQFF
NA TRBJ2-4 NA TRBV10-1 TGCGCCAGCAGTGACGGGTCCGCCAAAAACATTCAGTACTTC CASSDGSAKNIQYF
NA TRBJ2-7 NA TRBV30 TGTGCCTCCGGACATACCTACGAGCAGTACTTC CASGHTYEQYF
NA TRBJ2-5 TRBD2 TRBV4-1 TGCGCCAGCAGCCCCGGGACTAGCGGGGGGATAGAGACCCAGTACTTC CASSPGTSGGIETQYF
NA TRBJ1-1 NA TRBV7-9 TGTGCCAGCAGCCCTAGGGGGGGGGACACTGAAGCTTTCTTT CASSPRGGDTEAFF
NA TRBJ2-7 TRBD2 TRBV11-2 TGTGCCAGCAGCTTATGGACTAGCGGGAACGAGCAGTACTTC CASSLWTSGNEQYF
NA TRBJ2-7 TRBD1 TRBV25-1 TGTGCCAGCAGTGAACCCTGGGGACAGGGGGGCCACGAGCAGTACTTC CASSEPWGQGGHEQYF
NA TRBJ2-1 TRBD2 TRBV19 TGTGCCAGTAAGACTAGCGCTGTGAGGGATGAGCAGTTCTTC CASKTSAVRDEQFF
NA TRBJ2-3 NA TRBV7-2 TGTGCCAGCAGCAATCCCCTAACAGATACGCAGTATTTT CASSNPLTDTQYF
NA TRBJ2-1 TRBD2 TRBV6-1 TGTGCCAGCAGTGACCGGACTAGCGGGTTGAATGAGCAGTTCTTC CASSDRTSGLNEQFF
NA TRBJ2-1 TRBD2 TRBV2 TGTGCCAGCAGTGAAGCCCCTCTCAGCGGGAAGCAGTTCTTC CASSEAPLSGKQFF
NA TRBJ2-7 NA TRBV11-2 TGTGCCAGCAGCTACCCGGTGGCGGGACCCTCCTACGAGCAGTACTTC CASSYPVAGPSYEQYF
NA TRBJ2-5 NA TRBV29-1 TGCAGCGTTGACAGGGATCGTCTGACCCAGTACTTC CSVDRDRLTQYF
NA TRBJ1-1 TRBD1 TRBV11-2 TGTGCCAGCAGCCCGGGGGACAGGTACACTGAAGCTTTCTTT CASSPGDRYTEAFF
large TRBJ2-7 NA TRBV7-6 TGTGCCAGCAGCTTAGGCAGGGGCTCCTACGAGCAGTACTTC CASSLGRGSYEQYF
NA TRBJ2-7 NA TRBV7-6 TGTGCCAGCAGCTTAGGAGCGTACAGTCGCTACGAGCAGTACTTC CASSLGAYSRYEQYF
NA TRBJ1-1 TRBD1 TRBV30 TGTGCCTGGGGACAGGGCACCAACACTGAAGCTTTCTTT CAWGQGTNTEAFF
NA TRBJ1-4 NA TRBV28 TGTGCCAGCAGCCCTCCCGGGAGGGCTAATGAAAAACTGTTTTTT CASSPPGRANEKLFF
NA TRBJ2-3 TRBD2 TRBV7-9 TGTGCCAGCAGCGCCACTAGCGGCAACACAGATACGCAGTATTTT CASSATSGNTDTQYF
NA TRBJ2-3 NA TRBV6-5 TGTGCCAGCAGTTACGGTTTCACAGATACGCAGTATTTT CASSYGFTDTQYF
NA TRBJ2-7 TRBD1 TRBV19 TGTGCCAGTAGTACCATACGAGGGACAGTCCCTCTCTACGAGCAGTACTTC CASSTIRGTVPLYEQYF
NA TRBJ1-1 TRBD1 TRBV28 TGTGCCAGTAAGGGAACAGGGGATTTCACTGAAGCTTTCTTT CASKGTGDFTEAFF
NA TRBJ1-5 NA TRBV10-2 TGCGCCAGCAGTGAGTCAGGAGGAAATCAGCCCCAGCATTTT CASSESGGNQPQHF
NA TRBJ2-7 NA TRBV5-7 TGTGCCAGCAGCACAGGGAACAACGAGCAGTACTTC CASSTGNNEQYF
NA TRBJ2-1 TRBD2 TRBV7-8 TGTGCCAGCAGCTTAGGACCCCCGGGAGGGTCCTACAATGAGCAGTTCTTC CASSLGPPGGSYNEQFF
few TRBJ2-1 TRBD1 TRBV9 TGTGCCAGCAGCGCACAGGGGGCCTCCTACAATGAGCAGTTCTTC CASSAQGASYNEQFF
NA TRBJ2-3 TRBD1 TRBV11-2 TGTGCCAGCATGCGGGGACAGGGTCTCCTGGGGACAGATACGCAGTATTTT CASMRGQGLLGTDTQYF
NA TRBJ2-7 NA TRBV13 TGTGCCAGCAGTTCAGGGGTCGAGCAGTACTTC CASSSGVEQYF
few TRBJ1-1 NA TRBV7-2 TGTGCCAGCAGCTTAGTCCCCATCGGCGGAGCTTTCTTT CASSLVPIGGAFF
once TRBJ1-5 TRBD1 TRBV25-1 TGTGCCAGCAGCCCGGGGACAGGGCGGGATCAGCCCCAGCATTTT CASSPGTGRDQPQHF
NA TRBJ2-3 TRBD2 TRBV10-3 TGTGCCACCACGGGACTAGCGGACACAGATACGCAGTATTTT CATTGLADTDTQYF
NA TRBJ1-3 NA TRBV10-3 TGTGCCATCAGTGAGTTGGACAAACTCTCTGGAAACACCATATATTTT CAISELDKLSGNTIYF
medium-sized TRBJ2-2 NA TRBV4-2 TGTGCCAGCAGCCAAGATGTTCAGGCTCAGAACACCGGGGAGCTGTTTTTT CASSQDVQAQNTGELFF
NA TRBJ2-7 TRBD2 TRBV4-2 TGTGCCAGCAGCCAAGAGTGGACTAGCGGCGCCTACGAGCAGTACTTC CASSQEWTSGAYEQYF
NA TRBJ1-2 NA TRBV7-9 TGTGCCAGCAGCTTAGGCGGGACACTTACTAACTATGGCTACACCTTC CASSLGGTLTNYGYTF